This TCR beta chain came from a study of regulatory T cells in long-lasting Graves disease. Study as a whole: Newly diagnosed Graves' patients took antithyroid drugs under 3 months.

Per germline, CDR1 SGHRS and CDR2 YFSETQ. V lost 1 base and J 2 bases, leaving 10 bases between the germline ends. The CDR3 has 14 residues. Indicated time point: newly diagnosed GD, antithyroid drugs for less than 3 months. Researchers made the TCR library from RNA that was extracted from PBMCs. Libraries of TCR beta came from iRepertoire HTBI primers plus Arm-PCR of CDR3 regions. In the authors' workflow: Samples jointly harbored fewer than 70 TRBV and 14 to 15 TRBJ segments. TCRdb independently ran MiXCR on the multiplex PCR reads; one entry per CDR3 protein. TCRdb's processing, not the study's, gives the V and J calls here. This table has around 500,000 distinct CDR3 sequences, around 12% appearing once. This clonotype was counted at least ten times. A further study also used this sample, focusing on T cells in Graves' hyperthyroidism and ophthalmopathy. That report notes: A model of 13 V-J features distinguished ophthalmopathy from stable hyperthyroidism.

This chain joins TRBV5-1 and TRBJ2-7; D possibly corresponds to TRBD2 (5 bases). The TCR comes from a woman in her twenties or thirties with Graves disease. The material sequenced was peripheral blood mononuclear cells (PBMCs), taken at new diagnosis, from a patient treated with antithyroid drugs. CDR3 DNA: TGCGCCAGCAGCTTGAGGAGGCCCCCCTACGAGCAGTACTTC. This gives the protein CASSLRRPPYEQYF.